The text below deals with one TCR beta chain. Its matching antigen is unknown. Germline CDR1 reads KGHSH; CDR2 reads LQKENI. CDR3 size: 15 residues. V lost 6 bases and J 0 bases, leaving 12 bases between the germline ends. Sequencing was performed with immunoSEQ multiplex PCR; in TCRdb, only in-frame clones are kept and a portion is missing. Of 650,000 to 750,000 clones listed, about 78% were seen once; the top ten hold less than 2%. This entry comes from a study of shared clonotypes between healthy human individuals. Looking at the study overall: There were three CD4 naive, three CD4 memory, two CD8 naive and one CD8 memory plates per donor.

Points from the study as a whole: Though the depth was large, rarefaction showed that sorted-subset sequencing was incomplete.

Sequences were obtained from memory CD4+ T cells sorted from blood. Subset noted: CD45RA-negative fraction. The V gene is TRBV18, the J gene TRBJ2-1; D may be TRBD2 (6 bases). The TCR sequence derives from a woman in her twenties or thirties in good health. The CDR3 bases are TGTGCCAGCTCGCGCGGGGCTAGCTCCTACAATGAGCAGTTCTTC. Translating gives CASSRGASSYNEQFF.